Each of the 9 T cell receptor beta chains below was sequenced from the same sample in a study of T-cell reconstitution after alpha-beta-depleted transplantation in children. TCRbeta library construction was performed incorporating unique molecular identifiers. TCRdb reprocessed the PCR reads with MiXCR, giving one entry per CDR3 protein. The sample consists of about 270,000 distinct CDR3 sequences, around 9.6% of them appearing once. This sample comprised PBMCs from the stem cell graft donor, obtained from the stem cell graft. The receptors derive from a human donor who donated a stem cell graft to a child with SCID.

This chain links TRBV5-1 with TRBJ2-7; 8 nucleotides align to TRBD1. Germline CDR1 SGHRS, CDR2 YFSETQ. The CDR3 sequence is 15 residues long. V shed 2 bases, J shed 1 base, and the junction held 5 bases outside the gene matches. CDR3 in DNA: TGCGCCAGCAGCTTAAGACAGGGGAGGTCCTACGAGCAGTACTTC. This encodes CASSLRQGRSYEQYF.

This clonotype showed up many times. The rearrangement links TRBV4-2 to TRBJ2-3, with TRBD2 identical over 7 bases. Trimming removed 0 bases from V and 6 bases from J; junction bases left unmatched: 6. The germline V gene encodes CDR1 LGHNA and CDR2 YNFKEQ. The CDR3 contains 15 residues. CDR3 sequence (DNA): TGTGCCAGCAGCCAAGACGCACTAGCGTCTGATACGCAGTATTTT. This sequence encodes CASSQDALASDTQYF.

Only a few counts were recorded for this clonotype. The V and J genes are TRBV7-3 and TRBJ2-1; 8 nucleotides align to TRBD2. Germline values: CDR1 SGHTA, CDR2 FQGTGA. V gave up 5 bases and J gave up 7 bases; unmatched junction bases: 13. The CDR3 length is 16 residues. The CDR3 here is CASSTAAGAGWNEQFF. DNA of the CDR3: TGTGCCAGCAGCACGGCAGCGGGGGCCGGGTGGAATGAGCAGTTCTTC.

The V call is TRBV12-3 or TRBV12-4, the J call TRBJ1-1; D gene uncertain. Trimming took 5 bases from V and 10 from J, leaving 11 bases between them. The CDR3 covers 11 residues. The CDR3 protein is CASSPTNVAFF. CDR3 sequence (DNA): TGTGCCAGCAGTCCTACCAACGTAGCTTTCTTT.

The chain carries TRBV12-3 or TRBV12-4 and TRBJ2-1; tentatively, D is TRBD1 (5 bases). This CDR3 has 13 amino acids. Trimming stripped 1 base from V and 8 bases from J, with 9 bases between. The CDR3 spells CASSLGRAHEQFF. The CDR3 DNA is TGTGCCAGCAGTTTAGGCAGGGCCCATGAGCAGTTCTTC.

This clonotype was picked up many times. The chain uses TRBV27 and TRBJ1-1; D uncertain. Germline CDR1 MNHEY, CDR2 SMNVEV (reference sequence). Trimming removed 6 bases at V and 6 bases at J, with 11 bases between. CDR3 size: 12 residues. The CDR3: CASRGIISEAFF. In DNA, the CDR3 is TGTGCCAGCAGGGGGATTATCTCTGAAGCTTTCTTT.

J is TRBJ2-7 and V is TRBV7-2; TRBD2 agrees at 10 bases. The CDR3 contains 16 residues. Trimming cost V 3 bases and J 1 base; bases outside gene matches: 6. From germline, CDR1 is SGHTA and CDR2 FQGNSA. DNA of the CDR3: TGTGCCAGCAGCTTGGTAGCGGGGGGTACTTCCTACGAGCAGTACTTC. It codes for CASSLVAGGTSYEQYF.

This clonotype was seen ten or more times. V usage is TRBV11-2 and J usage is TRBJ1-1, with TRBD1 matching 7 bases. Germline V gives CDR1 SGHAT, CDR2 FQNNGV. V shed 3 bases, J shed 3 bases, and the junction held 1 base outside the gene matches. The length of the CDR3 is 13 residues. CDR3 residues: CASSLTGYTEAFF. Here the CDR3 DNA reads TGTGCCAGCAGCTTGACAGGGTACACTGAAGCTTTCTTT. The entire variable domain, with the rest obtained from reference TRBV11-2 and TRBJ1-1, is as follows: EAGVAQSPRYKIIEKRQSVAFWCNPISGHATLYWYQQILGQGPKLLIQFQNNGVVDDSQLPKDRFSAERLKGVDSTLKIQPAKLEDSAVYLCASSLTGYTEAFFGQGTRLTVV.

The sample holds a few counts of this clonotype. The chain couples TRBV5-1 to TRBJ2-3; 11 bases fit TRBD2. Germline V gene data show CDR1 as SGHRS and CDR2 as YFSETQ. Trimming removed 1 base from V and 2 bases from J; junction bases left unmatched: 3. The CDR3 runs 16 residues. The CDR3 coding sequence is TGCGCCAGCAGCTTGTCTAGCGGGGGGAACACAGATACGCAGTATTTT. Residues: CASSLSSGGNTDTQYF.